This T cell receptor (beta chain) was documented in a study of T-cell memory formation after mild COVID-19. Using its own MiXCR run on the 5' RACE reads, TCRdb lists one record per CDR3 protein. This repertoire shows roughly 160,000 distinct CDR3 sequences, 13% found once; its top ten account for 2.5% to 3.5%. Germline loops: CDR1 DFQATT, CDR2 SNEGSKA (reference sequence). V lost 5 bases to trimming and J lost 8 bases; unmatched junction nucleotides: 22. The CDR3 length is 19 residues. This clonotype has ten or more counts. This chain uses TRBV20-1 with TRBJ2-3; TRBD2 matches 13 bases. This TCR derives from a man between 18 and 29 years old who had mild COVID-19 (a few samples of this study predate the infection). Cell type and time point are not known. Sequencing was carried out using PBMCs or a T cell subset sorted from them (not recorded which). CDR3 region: CSAQIPRLAGGLNDGTQYF. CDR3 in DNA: TGCAGTGCTCAGATTCCCCGACTAGCGGGGGGCCTTAATGATGGTACGCAGTATTTT.